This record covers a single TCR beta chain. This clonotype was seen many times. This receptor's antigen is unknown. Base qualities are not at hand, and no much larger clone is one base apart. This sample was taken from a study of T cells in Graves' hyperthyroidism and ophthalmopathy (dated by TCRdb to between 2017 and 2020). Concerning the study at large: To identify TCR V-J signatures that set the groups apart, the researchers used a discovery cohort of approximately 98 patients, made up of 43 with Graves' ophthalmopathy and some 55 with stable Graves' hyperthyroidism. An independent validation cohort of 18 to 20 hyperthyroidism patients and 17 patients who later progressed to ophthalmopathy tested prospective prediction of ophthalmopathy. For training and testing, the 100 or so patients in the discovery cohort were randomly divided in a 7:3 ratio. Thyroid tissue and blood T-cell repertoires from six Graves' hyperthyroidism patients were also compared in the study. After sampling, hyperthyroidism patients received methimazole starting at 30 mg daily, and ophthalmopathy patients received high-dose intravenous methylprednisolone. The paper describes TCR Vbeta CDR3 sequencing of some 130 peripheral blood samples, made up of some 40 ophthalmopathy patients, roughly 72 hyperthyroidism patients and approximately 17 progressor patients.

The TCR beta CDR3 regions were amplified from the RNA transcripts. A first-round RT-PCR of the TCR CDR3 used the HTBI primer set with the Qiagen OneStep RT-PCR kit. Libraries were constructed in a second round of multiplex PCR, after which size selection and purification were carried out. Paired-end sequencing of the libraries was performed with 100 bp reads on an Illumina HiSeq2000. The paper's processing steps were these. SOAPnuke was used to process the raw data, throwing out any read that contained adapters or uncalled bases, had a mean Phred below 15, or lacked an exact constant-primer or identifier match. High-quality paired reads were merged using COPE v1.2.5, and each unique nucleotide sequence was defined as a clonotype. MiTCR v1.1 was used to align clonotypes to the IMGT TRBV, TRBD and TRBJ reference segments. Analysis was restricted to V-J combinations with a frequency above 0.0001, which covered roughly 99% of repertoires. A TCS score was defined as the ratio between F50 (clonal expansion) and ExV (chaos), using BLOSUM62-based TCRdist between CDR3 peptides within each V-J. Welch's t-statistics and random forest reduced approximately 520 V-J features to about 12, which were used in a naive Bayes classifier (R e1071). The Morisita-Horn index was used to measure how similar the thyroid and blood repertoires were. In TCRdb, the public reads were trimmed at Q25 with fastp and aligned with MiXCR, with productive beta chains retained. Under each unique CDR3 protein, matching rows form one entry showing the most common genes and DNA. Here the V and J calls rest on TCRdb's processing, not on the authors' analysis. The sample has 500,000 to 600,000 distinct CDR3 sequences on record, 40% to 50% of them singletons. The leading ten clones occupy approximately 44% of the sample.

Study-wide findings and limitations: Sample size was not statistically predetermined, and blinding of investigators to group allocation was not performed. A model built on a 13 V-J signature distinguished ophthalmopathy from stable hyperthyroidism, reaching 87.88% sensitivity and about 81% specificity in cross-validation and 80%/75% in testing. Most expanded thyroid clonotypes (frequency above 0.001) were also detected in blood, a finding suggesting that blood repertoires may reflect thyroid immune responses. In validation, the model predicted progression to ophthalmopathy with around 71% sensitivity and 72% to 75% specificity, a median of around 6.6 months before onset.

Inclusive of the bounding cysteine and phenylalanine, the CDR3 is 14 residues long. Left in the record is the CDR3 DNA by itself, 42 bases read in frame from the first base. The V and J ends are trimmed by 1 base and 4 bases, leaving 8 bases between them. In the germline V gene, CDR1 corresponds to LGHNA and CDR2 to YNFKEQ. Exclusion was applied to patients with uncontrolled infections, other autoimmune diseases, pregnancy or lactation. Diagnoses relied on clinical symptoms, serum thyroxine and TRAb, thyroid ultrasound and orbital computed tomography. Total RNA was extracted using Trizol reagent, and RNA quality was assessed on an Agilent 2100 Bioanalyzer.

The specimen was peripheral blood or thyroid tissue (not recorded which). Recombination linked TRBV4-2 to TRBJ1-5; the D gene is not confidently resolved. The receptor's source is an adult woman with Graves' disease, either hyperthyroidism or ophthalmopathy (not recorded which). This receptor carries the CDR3 CASSQGEGNQPQHF. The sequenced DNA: TGTGCCAGCAGCCAAGGGGAGGGTAATCAGCCCCAGCATTTT.